A selection of T cell receptor beta chains follows, all from one sample in a study of T cells in Graves' hyperthyroidism and ophthalmopathy. A single record per CDR3 protein comes from TCRdb applying MiXCR to the multiplex PCR reads. The repertoire has about 600,000 distinct CDR3 sequences, about 14% of them found once; the top ten carry approximately 12%. The specimen was blood. Every receptor here comes from a woman between 50 and 59 years old with Graves' ophthalmopathy. The CDR3 runs from the conserved cysteine through the conserved F or W. The order of the fields is V gene, D gene, J gene, clone size, CDR3 protein, CDR3 DNA. The D gene is left open where the match is weak. Not every row has a clone size; where given, it reads once, few, many or a size class.

TRBV18	.	TRBJ1-6	many	CASSLQGQTYNSPLHF	TGTGCCAGCTCACTCCAAGGACAGACCTATAATTCACCCCTCCACTTT
TRBV29-1	.	TRBJ2-1	.	CSVDGFSARSYNEQFF	TGCAGCGTTGATGGATTTTCGGCGCGTTCCTACAATGAGCAGTTCTTC
TRBV18	TRBD2	TRBJ2-1	.	CASSPWHSGSGGNEQFF	TGTGCCAGCTCACCATGGCATAGCGGGAGTGGGGGAAATGAGCAGTTCTTC
TRBV14	TRBD1	TRBJ1-4	.	CASSRYTGEAEKLFF	TGTGCCAGCAGCCGATACACAGGGGAAGCTGAAAAACTGTTTTTT
TRBV6-1	.	TRBJ1-3	few	CASRVGAVSGNTIYF	TGTGCCAGCAGAGTAGGGGCGGTTTCTGGAAACACCATATATTTT
TRBV6-1	TRBD1	TRBJ1-2	many	CASSGQGGDYGYTF	TGTGCCAGCAGTGGGCAGGGGGGCGACTATGGCTACACCTTC
TRBV7-6	TRBD1	TRBJ1-1	.	CASSHRTGGEAFF	TGTGCCAGCAGCCACCGGACAGGGGGTGAAGCTTTCTTT
TRBV25-1	.	TRBJ1-4	many	CASSDRWDGEFQNEKLFF	TGTGCCAGCAGTGACCGGTGGGACGGCGAGTTCCAAAATGAAAAACTGTTTTTT
TRBV2	TRBD1	TRBJ1-5	many	CASSSGGPQHF	TGTGCCAGCTCTTCAGGGGGCCCCCAGCATTTT
TRBV6-5	.	TRBJ2-2	many	CASSYPSGPGRQSGELFF	TGTGCCAGCAGTTACCCTTCGGGACCGGGCCGGCAGTCCGGGGAGCTGTTTTTT
TRBV24-1	TRBD2	TRBJ2-5	few	CATQGLAGGAETQYF	TGTGCCACCCAAGGACTAGCGGGAGGGGCGGAGACCCAGTACTTC